These T cell receptor beta chains were read from a single sample in a study of technical replicates of blood from a few donors. TCRdb's table, derived via immunoSEQ multiplex PCR, lists solely in-frame clones and lacks some. The sample consists of 45,000 to 55,000 clones, approximately 95% of them appearing once. The sample taken for sequencing was T cells isolated from PBMCs. The origin of the receptors is a human donor in good health. Each CDR3 is given with its conserved first and last residue. Each record gives: D gene, V gene, J gene, clone size, CDR3 protein, CDR3 DNA. D genes are given only for firm matches. Clone size, where shown, is once, few, many, or a class for clones that have expanded.

>NA|TRBV30|TRBJ2-7|NA
CAWSVQYEQYF
TGTGCCTGGAGTGTACAGTACGAGCAGTACTTC
>NA|TRBV2|TRBJ2-3|NA
CASGVTGTDTQYF
TGTGCCAGCGGAGTGACGGGGACAGATACGCAGTATTTT
>NA|TRBV6-5|TRBJ1-2|NA
CASRGGDGYTF
TGTGCCAGTCGGGGAGGGGACGGCTACACCTTC
>TRBD1|TRBV7-9|TRBJ1-5|few
CASSSAGTGIGGNQPQHF
TGTGCCAGCAGCTCAGCGGGGACAGGGATTGGCGGCAATCAGCCCCAGCATTTT
>NA|TRBV5-4|TRBJ1-1|NA
CASSAGNTEAFF
TGTGCCAGCAGTGCAGGGAACACTGAAGCTTTCTTT
>TRBD1|TRBV4-3|TRBJ2-7|NA
CASSQHGPGQGIYEQYF
TGCGCCAGCAGCCAACACGGCCCGGGACAGGGAATTTACGAGCAGTACTTC
>TRBD2|TRBV19|TRBJ2-1|few
CASSIGGRGNEQFF
TGTGCCAGTAGTATAGGGGGGAGGGGCAATGAGCAGTTCTTC
>TRBD1|TRBV11-2|TRBJ1-4|NA
CASSLFTGDEKLFF
TGTGCCAGCAGCTTGTTCACAGGGGATGAAAAACTGTTTTTT
>TRBD2|TRBV11-2|TRBJ2-7|NA
CASSLPPGLVIYEQYF
TGTGCCAGCAGCTTACCCCCCGGACTAGTGATCTACGAGCAGTACTTC
>TRBD1|TRBV19|TRBJ2-3|NA
CASSIGRTGGYSDTQYF
TGTGCCAGTAGTATAGGCCGGACAGGGGGATATTCAGATACGCAGTATTTT
>NA|TRBV20-1|TRBJ2-1|NA
CSGQGVNEQFF
TGCAGTGGTCAGGGTGTCAATGAGCAGTTCTTC
>TRBD2|TRBV7-8|TRBJ2-2|NA
CASRWGLAGVGTGELFF
TGTGCCAGCAGGTGGGGACTAGCGGGAGTTGGCACCGGGGAGCTGTTTTTT
>TRBD1|TRBV28|TRBJ2-7|NA
CASSFRGLSYEQYF
TGTGCCAGCAGTTTCAGGGGGCTAAGCTACGAGCAGTACTTC
>TRBD2|TRBV11-1|TRBJ2-2|NA
CASSFSGRIFGELFF
TGTGCCAGCAGCTTTAGCGGGAGGATCTTCGGGGAGCTGTTTTTT
>NA|TRBV2|TRBJ1-1|NA
CASLGTNTEAFF
TGTGCCAGCCTAGGGACTAACACTGAAGCTTTCTTT
>NA|TRBV5-1|TRBJ2-7|NA
CASSPLQGGEYEQYF
TGCGCCAGCAGCCCCCTCCAGGGTGGAGAGTACGAGCAGTACTTC
>TRBD2|TRBV11-2|TRBJ2-1|NA
CASSSIAGGPYNEQFF
TGTGCCAGCAGCTCTATAGCGGGAGGGCCCTACAATGAGCAGTTCTTC
>TRBD2|TRBV9|TRBJ2-5|NA
CASSVGTSWGGETQYF
TGTGCCAGCAGCGTTGGGACTAGCTGGGGTGGGGAGACCCAGTACTTC
>TRBD2|TRBV25-1|TRBJ2-1|NA
CASSQGLSGLYNEQFF
TGTGCCAGCAGCCAGGGCCTTAGCGGGCTGTACAATGAGCAGTTCTTC
>TRBD2|TRBV5-4|TRBJ2-7|NA
CASSQGLAESYEQYF
TGTGCCAGCAGCCAGGGACTAGCGGAATCCTACGAGCAGTACTTC
>NA|TRBV7-2|TRBJ1-1|NA
CASSFRGAFF
TGTGCCAGCAGCTTCCGGGGAGCTTTCTTT
>NA|TRBV4-1|TRBJ2-5|NA
CASSQERASRETQYF
TGCGCCAGCAGCCAAGAGCGTGCTAGCAGGGAGACCCAGTACTTC
>NA|TRBV7-9|TRBJ1-5|NA
CASSLGAYNQPQHF
TGTGCCAGCAGCTTAGGGGCTTACAATCAGCCCCAGCATTTT
>TRBD2|TRBV4-2|TRBJ2-1|NA
CASSQVLGTSFSEQFF
TGTGCCAGCAGCCAAGTCCTGGGGACTAGCTTTAGTGAGCAGTTCTTC
>NA|TRBV5-5|TRBJ2-5|NA
CASSLDRGTQYF
TGTGCCAGCAGCTTGGATCGGGGGACCCAGTACTTC
>TRBD1|TRBV2|TRBJ1-2|NA
CASPTGEGYTF
TGTGCCAGCCCAACAGGGGAAGGCTACACCTTC
>NA|TRBV7-3|TRBJ2-3|NA
CASSFQHSTDTQYF
TGTGCCAGCAGCTTTCAACACAGCACAGATACGCAGTATTTT
>NA|TRBV5-1|TRBJ1-1|NA
CASSTVPGQVASTEAFF
TGCGCCAGCAGCACGGTCCCGGGACAAGTGGCAAGCACTGAAGCTTTCTTT
>NA|TRBV11-1|TRBJ2-5|NA
CASSLNGETQYF
TGTGCCAGCAGCTTAAATGGCGAGACCCAGTACTTC